This is a list of T cell receptor beta chains from one sample in a study of shared clonotypes between healthy human individuals. Assay: immunoSEQ multiplex PCR; the TCRdb copy retains only in-frame clones and omits some. The table includes millions of clones, roughly 95% detected once. Sequences were obtained from naive CD4+ T cells sorted from blood. These receptors came from a man aged 18 to 29 in good health. The CDR3 runs from the conserved cysteine through the conserved F or W. A D gene is named only where the DNA matches it firmly. Where a row states a size, it is once, few, many or the class of an expanded clone; other rows omit it.

d_call	v_call	clone_size	cdr3_length	j_call	cdr3_aa	cdr3_nt
.	TRBV30	.	19	TRBJ2-6	CAWSRETVKLLSGANVLTF	TGTGCCTGGAGCCGGGAGACGGTCAAACTCCTCTCTGGGGCCAACGTCCTGACTTTC
.	TRBV5-4	.	13	TRBJ1-1	CASSLVDETEAFF	TGTGCCAGCAGCTTGGTTGACGAGACTGAAGCTTTCTTT
TRBD1	TRBV6-5	.	13	TRBJ2-7	CASTSDRTYEQYF	TGTGCCAGCACCTCGGACAGGACCTACGAGCAGTACTTC
.	TRBV11-3	.	14	TRBJ2-1	CASSLGSGGNEQFF	TGTGCCAGCAGCTTAGGGTCAGGAGGCAATGAGCAGTTCTTC
.	TRBV4-3	.	16	TRBJ2-1	CASSQDGSSSYNEQFF	TGCGCCAGCAGCCAAGATGGCAGTAGCTCCTACAATGAGCAGTTCTTC
.	TRBV7-3	.	16	TRBJ2-3	CASSLRTGASTDTQYF	TGTGCCAGCAGCTTAAGGACCGGGGCTAGCACAGATACGCAGTATTTT
.	TRBV5-1	.	13	TRBJ1-5	CASSLESNQPQHF	TGCGCCAGCAGCTTAGAAAGCAATCAGCCCCAGCATTTT
TRBD1	TRBV6-1	.	17	TRBJ2-2	CASSVKQGQGRTGELFF	TGTGCCAGCAGTGTGAAACAGGGACAGGGAAGGACCGGGGAGCTGTTTTTT
.	TRBV28	.	14	TRBJ1-5	CASSLGGGYQPQHF	TGTGCCAGCAGTTTAGGCGGGGGGTACCAGCCCCAGCATTTT
.	TRBV10-2	.	14	TRBJ1-5	CASSDVNSNQPQHF	TGCGCCAGCAGTGACGTAAATAGCAATCAGCCCCAGCATTTT
.	TRBV6-1	.	13	TRBJ1-1	CASSEARLSEAFF	TGTGCCAGCAGTGAAGCGCGCCTTTCTGAAGCTTTCTTT
.	TRBV9	few	15	TRBJ2-3	CASSVVASGTDTQYF	TGTGCCAGCAGCGTAGTGGCTAGCGGCACAGATACGCAGTATTTT
TRBD2	TRBV7-9	once	15	TRBJ2-2	CASRLTGAGTGELFF	TGTGCCAGCAGGCTGACGGGAGCGGGGACCGGGGAGCTGTTTTTT
.	TRBV30	.	13	TRBJ1-4	CAWSVQGNEKLFF	TGTGCCTGGAGTGTCCAGGGCAATGAAAAACTGTTTTTT
TRBD1	TRBV6-6	.	13	TRBJ1-2	CASSLDRDYGYTF	TGTGCCAGCAGTTTGGACAGGGACTATGGCTACACCTTC
.	TRBV10-2	.	15	TRBJ1-2	CASSAVIWEWYGYTF	TGCGCCAGCAGTGCGGTGATATGGGAATGGTATGGCTACACCTTC
.	TRBV2	.	12	TRBJ2-1	CASSEAGHEQFF	TGTGCCAGCAGTGAAGCTGGGCATGAGCAGTTCTTC
.	TRBV20-1	once	11	TRBJ1-5	CSARTSQPQHF	TGCAGTGCTAGAACTAGCCAGCCCCAGCATTTT
.	TRBV6-1	once	15	TRBJ2-7	CASSPQGTGPYEQYF	TGTGCCAGCAGCCCACAGGGCACGGGGCCCTACGAGCAGTACTTC
.	TRBV2	.	15	TRBJ1-2	CASSEQSGITYGYTF	TGTGCCAGCAGTGAACAAAGCGGAATAACGTATGGCTACACCTTC
.	TRBV27	.	12	TRBJ2-7	CASSPRYSPWYF	TGTGCCAGCAGTCCACGATACTCCCCGTGGTACTTC
.	TRBV6-5	.	14	TRBJ2-1	CASSYSAEYNEQFF	TGTGCCAGCAGTTACTCGGCGGAGTACAATGAGCAGTTCTTC
.	TRBV5-1	.	14	TRBJ2-7	CASTPSPGWYEQYF	TGCGCCAGTACTCCCTCCCCCGGATGGTACGAGCAGTACTTC
.	TRBV5-1	.	12	TRBJ2-7	CASSSQAYEQYF	TGCGCCAGCAGCTCCCAGGCCTACGAGCAGTACTTC
.	TRBV21-1	.	17	TRBJ2-7	CASSKGRERGSSYEQYF	TGTGCCAGCAGCAAAGGGAGGGAGCGGGGCAGCTCCTACGAGCAGTACTTC
.	TRBV15	.	15	TRBJ2-7	CATSRDRDATYEQYF	TGTGCCACCAGCAGAGATAGGGACGCCACCTACGAGCAGTACTTC
.	TRBV10-3	.	13	TRBJ1-2	CAISDGRSFGYTF	TGTGCCATCAGTGACGGCAGATCCTTTGGCTACACCTTC
TRBD1	TRBV9	.	17	TRBJ1-4	CASSAGQGASANEKLFF	TGTGCCAGCAGCGCAGGACAGGGGGCCTCGGCTAATGAAAAACTGTTTTTT
.	TRBV5-4	.	14	TRBJ1-2	CAGSFLQEEYGYTF	TGTGCCGGCAGCTTTTTACAGGAGGAATATGGCTACACCTTC
.	TRBV6-5	.	15	TRBJ2-2	CASSYQGWGTGELFF	TGTGCCAGCAGTTACCAGGGTTGGGGCACCGGGGAGCTGTTTTTT
.	TRBV25-1	.	16	TRBJ2-5	CASSYLSGEYQETQYF	TGTGCCAGCAGTTATTTATCGGGGGAGTACCAAGAGACCCAGTACTTC
.	TRBV5-6	.	11	TRBJ2-7	CASSSDLKQYF	TGTGCCAGCAGCTCCGACTTGAAGCAGTACTTC
.	TRBV4-1	.	14	TRBJ1-1	CASSQARGDTEAFF	TGCGCCAGCAGCCAAGCTCGAGGAGACACTGAAGCTTTCTTT
.	TRBV5-4	.	15	TRBJ2-2	CASSPAILNTGELFF	TGTGCCAGCAGCCCTGCTATATTGAACACCGGGGAGCTGTTTTTT
.	TRBV4-3	.	15	TRBJ2-3	CASQRTGAGTDTQYF	TGCGCCAGCCAACGGACGGGGGCGGGCACAGATACGCAGTATTTT